This TCR beta chain was recorded in a study of T-cell reconstitution after alpha-beta-depleted transplantation in children. Study-wide points: Reportedly, roughly two months post-transplant, alpha-beta T cells arose from several hundred expanded graft clones. Some patients' high day-60 TCRbeta diversity was traced to surviving recipient T cells and thymic progenitors.

Unique molecular identifiers were incorporated when the TCRbeta library was constructed. TCRdb independently ran MiXCR on the PCR reads; one entry per CDR3 protein. The sample has about 250,000 distinct CDR3 sequences; under 30% are singletons. Concerning this clonotype: Antigen: not known.

The V end lost 7 bases, the J end lost 1 base, and 11 bases lay between the germline ends. The germline CDR1 and CDR2 sequences are SGHAT and FQDESV (reference sequence). This CDR3 has 14 residues. This chain links TRBV11-1 with TRBJ1-3; no reliable D call. This TCR was sampled from a female patient aged 2-10 years who had a stem cell transplant for congenital amegakaryocytic thrombocytopenia, so the T cells may come from the graft donor. Sequenced here: PBMCs, mostly from graft donor cells, sampled 360 days after TCRalphabeta/CD19-depleted stem cell transplant. The CDR3 bases are TGTGCCAGCAATTATGACCGTTCTGGAAACACCATATATTTT. It translates to CASNYDRSGNTIYF.